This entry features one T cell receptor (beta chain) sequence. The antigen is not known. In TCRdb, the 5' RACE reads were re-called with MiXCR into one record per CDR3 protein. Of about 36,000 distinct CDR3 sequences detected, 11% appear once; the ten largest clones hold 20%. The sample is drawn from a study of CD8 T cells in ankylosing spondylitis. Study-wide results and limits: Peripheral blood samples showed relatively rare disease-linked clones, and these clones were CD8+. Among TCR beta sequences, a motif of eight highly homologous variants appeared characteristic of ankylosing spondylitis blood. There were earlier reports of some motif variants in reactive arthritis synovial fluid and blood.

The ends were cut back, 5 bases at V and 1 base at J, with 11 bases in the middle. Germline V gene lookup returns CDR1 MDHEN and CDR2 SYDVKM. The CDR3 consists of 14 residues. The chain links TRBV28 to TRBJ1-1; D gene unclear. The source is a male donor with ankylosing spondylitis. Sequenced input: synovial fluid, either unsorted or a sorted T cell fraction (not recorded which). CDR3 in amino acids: CASSLHWSNTEAFF. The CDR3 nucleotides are TGTGCCAGCAGTCTGCATTGGTCGAACACTGAAGCTTTCTTT.